A single sample is the source of the 30 T cell receptor beta chains below, sequenced in a study of shared clonotypes between healthy human individuals. Produced via immunoSEQ multiplex PCR; TCRdb's table is partial and in-frame only. The sample lists 2 million to 2.5 million clones; roughly 90% were seen once. The sequencing input was naive CD4+ T cells from PBMCs. Subset described: CD45RA+ positively selected. The receptor source for this set is a man in his late teens or twenties in good health. Some clones in this sample may be carry-over from other donors' samples.

About this clone itself: Distinct nucleotide sequences in the sample also encode this CDR3. This chain uses TRBV5-6 with TRBJ2-4; 7 bases are a match to TRBD1. CDR1 SGHDT and CDR2 YYEEEE come from the germline V gene. J gave up 2 bases and V 0 bases, and 2 bases lay outside the gene matches. The CDR3 loop spans 15 amino acids. The CDR3 sequence is CASSLAGQSKNIQYF. DNA for the CDR3: TGTGCCAGCAGCTTGGCGGGACAGTCCAAAAACATTCAGTACTTC.

The chain links TRBV7-8 to TRBJ1-1; no reliable D call. CDR3 size: 14 residues. The germline V gene has CDR1 SGHVS and CDR2 FQNEAQ. V was pared by 6 bases and J by 0 bases, with 11 bases between. The CDR3 here is CASRGGLMNTEAFF. The CDR3 DNA reads TGTGCCAGCAGAGGTGGGCTAATGAACACTGAAGCTTTCTTT.

This chain links TRBV30 with TRBJ1-5; D is ambiguous. V lost 1 base and J lost 6, with 13 bases in between. The CDR3 is made up of 14 amino acids. The V gene's germline CDR1 is GTSNPN and CDR2 SVGIG (reference sequence). The CDR3: CAWSGRGNSQPQHF. Here the CDR3 DNA reads TGTGCCTGGAGTGGCCGGGGTAACAGTCAGCCCCAGCATTTT.

The gene calls are TRBV27 and TRBJ2-1, with D perhaps TRBD1 or TRBD2 (5 bases each). CDR1 and CDR2 from the germline V gene are MNHEY and SMNVEV (reference sequence). The length of the CDR3 is 15 residues. Trimming stripped 5 bases from V and 8 bases from J, with 19 bases between. DNA for the CDR3: TGTGCCAGCAGTATACTAGGGGTCCTCATCGATGAGCAGTTCTTC. This gives the protein CASSILGVLIDEQFF.

The J gene is TRBJ1-1, the V gene TRBV6-1, with D possibly matching TRBD1 (5 bases). The CDR3 has 14 residues. The germline gives CDR1 MNHNS, CDR2 SASEGT. The V gene lost 6 bases and the J gene lost 0 bases, with 11 bases spanning the gap. This chain's CDR3 is CASSPRGMNTEAFF. CDR3 sequence (DNA): TGTGCCAGCAGCCCCCGGGGGATGAACACTGAAGCTTTCTTT.

The chain is built from TRBV5-4 and TRBJ2-3; maybe TRBD1 (6 bases). The germline gives CDR1 SGHNT, CDR2 YYREEE (reference sequence). The V and J ends lost 3 bases and 2 bases respectively, with 13 bases between them. CDR3 length: 15 residues. The CDR3 sequence: CASSSPGVDTDTQYF. The CDR3 bases are TGTGCCAGCAGCTCGCCAGGGGTTGACACAGATACGCAGTATTTT.

In DNA, the CDR3 is TGCGCCAGCAGCCAGGATTTTGCAACTAATGAAAAACTGTTTTTT. It encodes CASSQDFATNEKLFF. The J gene is TRBJ1-4, the V gene TRBV4-1, with D unresolved. The germline gives CDR1 MGHRA, CDR2 YSYEKL. The CDR3 runs to 15 residues. V was trimmed by 3 bases and J by 0 bases, leaving 8 bases between them.

This clone has only one observation. The genes are TRBV11-2 and TRBJ2-7; 12 bases line up with TRBD2. J was trimmed by 2 bases and V by 4 bases; bases with no gene match: 12. CDR1 is SGHAT, CDR2 FQNNGV, per germline. This CDR3 is built from 18 residues. The CDR3 loop reads CASSYRVGTSGYTYEQYF. The CDR3 DNA follows: TGTGCCAGCAGCTACCGGGTTGGGACTAGCGGGTACACCTACGAGCAGTACTTC. The variable domain in full, completed from reference TRBV11-2 and TRBJ2-7, reads EAGVAQSPRYKIIEKRQSVAFWCNPISGHATLYWYQQILGQGPKLLIQFQNNGVVDDSQLPKDRFSAERLKGVDSTLKIQPAKLEDSAVYLCASSYRVGTSGYTYEQYFGPGTRLTVT.

The chain carries TRBV5-5 and TRBJ2-7, with D possibly TRBD2 on 5 matching bases. The length of the CDR3 is 17 residues. Germline CDR1 SGHKS, CDR2 YYEKEE (reference sequence). V lost 0 bases and J 4 bases, leaving 20 bases between the germline ends. The CDR3 bases are TGTGCCAGCAGCTTGGCTGGCTCACCCCGGGGATCGTACGAGCAGTACTTC. Residues: CASSLAGSPRGSYEQYF.

In DNA form, the CDR3 reads TGTGCCAGCAGTTCCGAACAGGGTGGGGCCACAGATACGCAGTATTTT. Its protein is CASSSEQGGATDTQYF. The rearrangement uses TRBV6-5 and TRBJ2-3; D is perhaps TRBD1 (6 bases). CDR1 is MNHEY and CDR2 is SVGAGI in the germline V gene. With 4 bases removed from V and 2 bases from J, the gap between germline ends came to 16 bases. There are 16 residues in the CDR3.

This chain uses TRBV5-1 with TRBJ2-3; D is ambiguous. The germline V and J ends were trimmed by 0 bases and 3 bases, with 20 bases remaining between them. From germline, CDR1 is SGHRS and CDR2 YFSETQ. This CDR3 is 18 amino acids long. This CDR3 reads CASSLAAFRTVKTDTQYF. The CDR3 region has the DNA TGCGCCAGCAGCTTGGCCGCGTTCCGGACGGTCAAAACAGATACGCAGTATTTT.

This clone was picked up one time. The chain links TRBV29-1 to TRBJ2-2; D tentatively reads TRBD1 or TRBD2 (5 bases each). Germline V lookup: CDR1 SQVTM, CDR2 ANQGSEA. V lost 5 bases, J lost 4 bases, and 11 bases lay in between. This CDR3 has 13 amino acids. CDR3 nucleotides: TGCAGCGTTCTGGGGGTCGGCACCGGGGAGCTGTTTTTT. It is translated as CSVLGVGTGELFF.

DNA for the CDR3: TGTGCCAGCAGTTACTCGTTAGGGGCCGGAAACACCATATATTTT. This sequence encodes CASSYSLGAGNTIYF. J is TRBJ1-3 and V is TRBV6-5; tentatively, D is TRBD1 (5 bases). The CDR3 totals 15 residues. The germline V gene has CDR1 MNHEY and CDR2 SVGAGI. With 0 bases removed from V and 4 bases from J, the gap between germline ends came to 10 bases.

This clone came up once. This rearrangement joins TRBV28 to TRBJ2-5; weak D call: TRBD1 (6 bases). The CDR3 extends over 15 amino acids. The ends were cut back, 3 bases at V and 1 base at J, with 12 bases in the middle. Germline assignment: CDR1 MDHEN and CDR2 SYDVKM. The CDR3: CASSFLQGFQETQYF. In DNA, the CDR3 is TGTGCCAGCAGTTTTCTCCAGGGGTTCCAAGAGACCCAGTACTTC.

This clone was seen once. The V and J genes are TRBV7-2 and TRBJ2-5; D is ambiguous. The CDR3 covers 15 residues. CDR1 is SGHTA, CDR2 FQGNSA, per germline. With 2 bases removed from V and 5 bases from J, the gap between germline ends came to 15 bases. CDR3 sequence reads: CASSLRLKHGETQYF. The CDR3 nucleotides are TGTGCCAGCAGCTTACGTCTCAAACATGGGGAGACCCAGTACTTC.

J is TRBJ2-5 and V is TRBV18; possible D gene TRBD1, 6 bases. Trimming stripped 6 bases from V and 5 bases from J, with 28 bases between. In germline, CDR1 is KGHSH, CDR2 LQKENI. The CDR3 runs 18 residues. The CDR3 region has the DNA TGTGCCAGCTCGCCAATGGCAGGGGCTGGGGGAAAATCTGAGACCCAGTACTTC. Its translation is CASSPMAGAGGKSETQYF.

The chain links TRBV9 to TRBJ2-7, with D maybe TRBD1 (5 bases). CDR3 length: 17 residues. With 0 bases removed from V and 0 bases from J, the gap between germline ends came to 16 bases. Germline V CDR1 and CDR2: SGDLS, YYNGEE. This CDR3 reads CASSVGQGLGFSYEQYF. CDR3 bases: TGTGCCAGCAGCGTAGGTCAGGGTCTGGGATTCTCCTACGAGCAGTACTTC.

J is TRBJ1-1 and V is TRBV27; a possible D gene is TRBD1 (5 bases). The CDR3 is 14 residues long. Trimming shortened V by 5 bases and J by 0 bases, and 10 bases separated the two germline ends. Germline V lookup: CDR1 MNHEY, CDR2 SMNVEV (reference sequence). CDR3 region: CASSPGTVNTEAFF. CDR3 DNA sequence: TGTGCCAGCAGTCCCGGGACGGTGAACACTGAAGCTTTCTTT.

The J gene is TRBJ2-6, the V gene TRBV6-5; D might be TRBD1 (6 bases). The CDR3 loop spans 15 amino acids. With 6 bases removed from V and 3 bases from J, the gap between germline ends came to 12 bases. The germline V gene encodes CDR1 MNHEY and CDR2 SVGAGI. CDR3 region: CASRQQGYGANVLTF. CDR3 sequence (DNA): TGTGCCAGCAGACAACAGGGCTATGGGGCCAACGTCCTGACTTTC.

CDR3 nucleotides: TGTGCCACCGGGACAGCGTCGTCTGGGGCCAACGTCCTGACTTTC. Translated, it gives CATGTASSGANVLTF. This chain connects TRBV10-3 to TRBJ2-6; 7 nucleotides line up with TRBD1. V was clipped by 10 bases and J by 1 base; unmatched bases: 7. This CDR3 region has 15 residues. CDR1 and CDR2 (germline): ENHRY, SYGVKD.

The genes are TRBV27 and TRBJ2-7; 8 nucleotides align to TRBD2. CDR1 MNHEY and CDR2 SMNVEV come from the germline V gene (reference sequence). Losses at the gene ends were 1 base for V and 2 bases for J; bases not matched to a gene: 4. The CDR3 sequence is 15 residues long. The CDR3 is CASSLYPGRAYEQYF. The CDR3 DNA sequence: TGTGCCAGCAGTTTATATCCCGGGAGGGCCTACGAGCAGTACTTC.

The chain couples TRBV7-3 to TRBJ2-1, with D maybe TRBD2 (6 bases). CDR1 and CDR2 from the germline V gene are SGHTA and FQGTGA. V was shortened by 2 bases and J by 1 base, with 12 bases between the two germline ends. The CDR3 has 16 residues. CDR3 amino acids: CASSLQLSGSYNEQFF. The CDR3 coding sequence is TGTGCCAGCAGCTTACAACTGAGCGGGTCCTACAATGAGCAGTTCTTC.

V usage is TRBV4-2 and J usage is TRBJ2-7; no definite D call. This CDR3 contains 15 residues. Germline lookup yields CDR1 LGHNA and CDR2 YNFKEQ. Trimming took off 3 bases at V and 3 bases at J, with 15 bases between the two ends. DNA for the CDR3: TGTGCCAGCAGCCAGACCTTTGGCAGCCACTACGAGCAGTACTTC. Protein product: CASSQTFGSHYEQYF.

In DNA, the CDR3 is TGTGCCAGCAGCCCAATTGGGGGGACCACAGATACGCAGTATTTT. Protein: CASSPIGGTTDTQYF. The rearrangement joins TRBV11-2 to TRBJ2-3; perhaps TRBD2 as D (6 bases). CDR1 SGHAT and CDR2 FQNNGV come from the germline V gene. This CDR3 comprises 15 residues. Trimming pared 5 bases from V and 2 bases from J, leaving 14 bases between.

The chain combines TRBV20-1 with TRBJ2-2; D unclear. The CDR3 is 11 amino acids. Trimming pared 6 bases from V and 7 bases from J, leaving 9 bases between. Germline-derived CDR1 and CDR2 are DFQATT and SNEGSKA (reference sequence). CDR3 protein: CSAPWHGELFF. The CDR3 DNA is TGCAGTGCCCCATGGCACGGGGAGCTGTTTTTT.

V gene TRBV11-2 combines with J gene TRBJ2-7, with 7 bases lining up with TRBD2. Germline V gene sequence: CDR1 SGHAT, CDR2 FQNNGV. Trimming removed 5 bases from V and 1 base from J; junction bases left unmatched: 8. CDR3 length: 15 amino acids. CDR3 sequence: CASSRTRGGSYEQYF. DNA of the CDR3: TGTGCCAGCAGCCGCACACGCGGGGGATCCTACGAGCAGTACTTC. The full variable domain, rest sourced from reference TRBV11-2 and TRBJ2-7, is EAGVAQSPRYKIIEKRQSVAFWCNPISGHATLYWYQQILGQGPKLLIQFQNNGVVDDSQLPKDRFSAERLKGVDSTLKIQPAKLEDSAVYLCASSRTRGGSYEQYFGPGTRLTVT.

The chain joins TRBV7-9 to TRBJ2-1, with D unresolved. Trimming took 6 bases from V and 8 from J, leaving 23 bases between them. The V gene's germline CDR1 is SEHNR and CDR2 FQNEAQ (reference sequence). There are 16 residues in the CDR3. This CDR3 reads CASSRSTAGLNDEQFF. The CDR3 coding sequence is TGTGCCAGCAGTCGATCCACAGCCGGGCTTAATGATGAGCAGTTCTTC.

As to this clone: In the same sample, other DNA sequences code for this CDR3. The chain employs TRBV18 and TRBJ2-1, with D uncertain. Germline CDR1 is KGHSH and CDR2 is LQKENI. CDR3 length: 13 amino acids. Trimming left V 6 bases short and J 0 bases short, with 6 bases between. The CDR3 region has the DNA TGTGCCAGCTCCCTCAGCTCCTACAATGAGCAGTTCTTC. This translates into CASSLSSYNEQFF.

This chain joins TRBV19 and TRBJ2-1; 9 nucleotides match TRBD1. The germline CDR1 and CDR2 sequences are LNHDA and SQIVND (reference sequence). This CDR3 region has 18 residues. With V trimmed by 4 bases and J by 15 bases, 25 bases remained unmatched. The CDR3 coding sequence is TGTGCCAGTAGTACCCCGCCCGGGACAGGGAACTTCCCCGCGGTGCTGTTCTTC. Residues: CASSTPPGTGNFPAVLFF.

Comment on this clone: In the same sample, other DNA sequences code for this CDR3. The chain is built from TRBV7-2 and TRBJ1-1, with 7 bases matching TRBD1. CDR3 length equals 14 residues. V lost 1 base and J lost 4; bases outside the gene matches: 3. Germline loops: CDR1 SGHTA, CDR2 FQGNSA. The CDR3 nucleotides are TGTGCCAGCAGCTTAGACAGGGGATCCACTGAAGCTTTCTTT. Translated, it gives CASSLDRGSTEAFF.